What follows are 2 T cell receptor beta chains derived from one specimen sequenced in a study of blood T cell repertoires in COVID-19. TCRdb keeps only in-frame clones here, not all; method: immunoSEQ multiplex PCR. The top ten hold around 1.9% of the sample, which has under 400,000 clones, over 75% seen once. Sequencing used PBMCs or T cells enriched from blood (not recorded which). Receptor source: a man aged 40-50 years in a cohort exposed to, infected with or recovered from COVID-19 (not recorded which).

The chain combines TRBV27 with TRBJ2-3; 9 bases agree with TRBD2. The CDR3 loop spans 16 amino acids. Germline CDR1 is MNHEY and CDR2 is SMNVEV (reference sequence). J gave up 0 bases and V 5 bases, and 6 bases lay outside the gene matches. This CDR3 reads CASSQLAGMSTDTQYF. The CDR3 DNA reads TGTGCCAGCAGTCAGCTAGCGGGAATGAGCACAGATACGCAGTATTTT.

This chain connects TRBV24-1 to TRBJ2-1, with TRBD2 identical over 15 bases. CDR1 is KGHDR, CDR2 SFDVKD, per germline. With 3 bases clipped from V and 2 bases from J, the junction kept 7 bases outside the gene matches. This CDR3 is 19 amino acids long. The CDR3 coding sequence is TGTGCCACCAGTGATCCCGGGACTAGCGGGAGGAACGCCTACAATGAGCAGTTCTTC. Its protein is CATSDPGTSGRNAYNEQFF.